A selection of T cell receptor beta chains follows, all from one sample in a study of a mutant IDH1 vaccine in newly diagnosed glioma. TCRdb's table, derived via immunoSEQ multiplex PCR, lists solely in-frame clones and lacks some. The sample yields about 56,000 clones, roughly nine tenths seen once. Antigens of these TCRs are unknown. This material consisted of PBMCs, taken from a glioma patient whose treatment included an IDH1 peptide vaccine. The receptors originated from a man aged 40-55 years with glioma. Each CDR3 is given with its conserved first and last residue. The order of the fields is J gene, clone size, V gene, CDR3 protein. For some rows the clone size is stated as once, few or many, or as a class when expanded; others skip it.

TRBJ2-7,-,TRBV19,CASSVGLPYEQYF
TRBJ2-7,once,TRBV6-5,CASRPTGGGYEQYF
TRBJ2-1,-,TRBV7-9,CASSSLANEQFF
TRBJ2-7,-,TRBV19,CASSITGDSYEQYF
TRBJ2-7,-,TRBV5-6,CASSLLGQGSGEQYF
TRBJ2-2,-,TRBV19,CASNSNLGSGELFF
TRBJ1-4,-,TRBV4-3,CASSQEGRGASSEKLFF
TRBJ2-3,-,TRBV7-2,CASSPRASTDTQYF
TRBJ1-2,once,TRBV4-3,CASSQDIGYGYTF
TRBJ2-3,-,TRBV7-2,CASSLGSSQYF
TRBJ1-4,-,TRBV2,CASSEARGYNEKLFF
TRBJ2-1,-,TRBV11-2,CASSSGGGSYNEQFF
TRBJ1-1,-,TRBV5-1,CASSGGTETEAFF
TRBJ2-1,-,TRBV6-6,CASRDTGGRDEQFF
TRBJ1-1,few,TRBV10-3,CAISGGGHSNTEAFF
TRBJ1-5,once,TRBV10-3,CAIFRTGGGNQPQHF
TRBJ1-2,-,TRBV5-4,CASSSIDRAKTF
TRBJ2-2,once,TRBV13,CASSLGAGGLTGELFF
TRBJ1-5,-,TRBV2,CASTPGPINQPQHF
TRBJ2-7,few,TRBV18,CASSPRVAGGNEQYF
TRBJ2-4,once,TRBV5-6,CASSSGGRSIAKNIQYF
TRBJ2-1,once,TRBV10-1,CASSGSGIRNEQFF
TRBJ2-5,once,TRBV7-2,CASSLGGLMYQETQYF
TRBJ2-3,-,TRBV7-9,CAGEAVAGDGTQYF
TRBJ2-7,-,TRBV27,CASSPQEGYEQYF
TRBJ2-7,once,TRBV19,CASSIGGELFYEQYF
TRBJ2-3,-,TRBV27,CASKKGRGSTDTQYF
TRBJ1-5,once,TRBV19,CASSIVGYSNQPQHF
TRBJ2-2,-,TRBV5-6,CASSLEGTGVTGELFF
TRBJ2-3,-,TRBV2,CASVAAATDTQYF
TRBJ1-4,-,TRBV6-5,CASRPHTNEKLFF
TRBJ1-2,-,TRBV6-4,CASSPEVGYGYTF